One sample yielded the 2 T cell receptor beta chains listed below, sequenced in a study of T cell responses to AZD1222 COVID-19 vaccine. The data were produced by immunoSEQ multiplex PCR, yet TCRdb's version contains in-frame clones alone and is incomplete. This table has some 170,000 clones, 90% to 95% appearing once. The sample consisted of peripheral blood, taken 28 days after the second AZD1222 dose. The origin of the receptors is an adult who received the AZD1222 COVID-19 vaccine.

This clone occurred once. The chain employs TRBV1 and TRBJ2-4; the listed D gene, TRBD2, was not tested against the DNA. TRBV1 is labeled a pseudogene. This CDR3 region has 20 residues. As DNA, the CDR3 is TGCACCAGCAGCCTTACCGGGACTAGCGGGAGATATCTAGCCAAAAACATTCAGTACTTC. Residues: CTSSLTGTSGRYLAKNIQYF.

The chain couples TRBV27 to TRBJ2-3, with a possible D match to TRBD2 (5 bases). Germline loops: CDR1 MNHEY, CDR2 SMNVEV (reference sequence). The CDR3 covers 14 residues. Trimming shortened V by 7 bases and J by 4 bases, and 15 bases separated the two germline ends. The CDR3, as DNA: TGTGCCAGCAAGGAATGGACTCTGCCAGATACGCAGTATTTT. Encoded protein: CASKEWTLPDTQYF.